This TCR beta chain was recovered during a study of shared clonotypes between healthy human individuals. Clones were read by immunoSEQ multiplex PCR, and TCRdb kept only the in-frame ones, dropping some. The sample shows hundreds of thousands of clones, about 96% of them seen only once. CDR3 size: 15 residues. V gave up 4 bases and J gave up 2 bases; unmatched junction bases: 5. Per germline, CDR1 SGHRS and CDR2 YFSETQ. This TCR derives from a woman in her 30s in good health. Sequences were obtained from naive CD4+ T cells sorted from blood. Subset given: CD45RA+ positively selected. The chain has TRBV5-1 and TRBJ2-2, with 7 bases lining up with TRBD2. The CDR3: CASSVRDYNTGELFF. The CDR3 DNA sequence: TGCGCCAGCAGCGTTCGGGACTACAACACCGGGGAGCTGTTTTTT.